The present entry profiles one T cell receptor beta chain with its context. The antigen is unknown. This record belongs to a study of cytomegalovirus exposure and HLA in healthy donors. Study-level findings and limits: A list of roughly 180 TCR beta chains associated with cytomegalovirus was given.

This CDR3 contains 14 residues. CDR1 MNHEY and CDR2 SMNVEV come from the germline V gene (reference sequence). With V trimmed by 2 bases and J by 9 bases, 4 bases remained unmatched. Each donor was healthy, and each was a bone marrow donor. The PCR used 60 Vbeta and 13 Jbeta primers. Under the authors' procedure: It was a later analysis that counted roughly 80 million unique TCR beta chains, of which 9 million to 13 million were shared. Using immunoSEQ multiplex PCR, the repertoire was profiled, and TCRdb retains in-frame clones only, with some absent. The D gene and trimming were derived from the DNA, and the V and J assignments and clone size from that table. The table has about 200,000 clones, 65% to 85% seen once; the top ten hold roughly 1.7%.

This clonotype was sampled from a man aged 40-55 years in good health and CMV-seropositive. The material sequenced was PBMCs. The J gene is TRBJ2-1, the V gene TRBV27, with 10 bases that match TRBD2. The CDR3 DNA reads as TGTGCCAGCAGTTTAGGGCTAGCGGGAGTTGAGCAGTTCTTC. Protein sequence: CASSLGLAGVEQFF.